This T cell receptor beta chain originates from a study of blood T cell repertoires in COVID-19. Study context: Samples came from the United States, Italy and Spain, spanning acute and convalescent COVID-19. Nucleic acid was either cDNA or gDNA, and it came from T cells, B-cell-depleted T cells, or PBMCs.

As processed by the authors: Scientists estimated how many nucleated cells there were by amplifying reference gene primers. Clones were read by immunoSEQ multiplex PCR, and TCRdb kept only the in-frame ones, dropping some. The DNA was the basis for D and trimming; V, J and clone size are from that table. The table has around 160,000 clones, more than 80% seen once; the top ten hold 11%. Germline CDR1 reads LGHNA; CDR2 reads YSLEER. There are 14 residues in the CDR3. Trimming removed 4 bases from V and 4 bases from J, with 13 bases in between. Only one count was recorded for this clone. Sequenced material: peripheral blood. The origin of this receptor is a human donor in a cohort sampled during active COVID-19. The gene calls are TRBV4-3 and TRBJ1-1; D is perhaps TRBD1 (5 bases). Here the CDR3 reads CASSLQGVGTEAFF. DNA of the CDR3: TGCGCCAGCAGCCTCCAGGGTGTCGGCACTGAAGCTTTCTTT.